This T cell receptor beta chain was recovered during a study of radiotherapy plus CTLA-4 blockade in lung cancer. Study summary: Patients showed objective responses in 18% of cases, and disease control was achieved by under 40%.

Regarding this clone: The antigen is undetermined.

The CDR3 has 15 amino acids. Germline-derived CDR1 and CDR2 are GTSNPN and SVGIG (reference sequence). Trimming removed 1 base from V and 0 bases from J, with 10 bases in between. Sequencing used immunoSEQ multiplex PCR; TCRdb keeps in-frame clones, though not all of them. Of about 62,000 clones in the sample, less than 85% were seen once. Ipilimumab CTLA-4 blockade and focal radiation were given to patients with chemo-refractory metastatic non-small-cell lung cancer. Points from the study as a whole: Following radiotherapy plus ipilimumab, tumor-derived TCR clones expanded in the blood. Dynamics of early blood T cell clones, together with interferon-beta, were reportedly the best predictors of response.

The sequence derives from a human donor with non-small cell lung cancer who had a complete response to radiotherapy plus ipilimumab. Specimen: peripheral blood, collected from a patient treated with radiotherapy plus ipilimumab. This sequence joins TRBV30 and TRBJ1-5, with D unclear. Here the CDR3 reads CAWSAGSLSNQPQHF. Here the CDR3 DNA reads TGTGCCTGGAGTGCAGGTTCCCTTAGCAATCAGCCCCAGCATTTT.